This T cell receptor beta chain stems from a study of blood T cell repertoires in COVID-19 (dated by TCRdb to 2020 to 2022). Some background on the complete study: Samples covering the acute and convalescent phases of COVID-19 were provided by collaborators in the United States, Italy and Spain. The prospective study material was composed of cDNA or gDNA derived from T cells, B-cell-depleted T cells, or PBMCs. The repertoires were released in a freely available public database intended as a resource for research on the immune response to SARS-CoV-2. Where available, HLA class I and class II types were taken from metadata supplied by the sample provider and were not determined by assay-based typing. Nearly every sample came with metadata listing a de-identified subject ID, COVID-19 status, age in years and sex. Samples were obtained from the ongoing ImmuneRACE study (first 160 participants) and from roughly 1,300 subjects provided by 6 global collaborators. The dataset comprised deeply sampled blood TCRbeta repertoires from subjects exposed to, actively infected with, or recovered from COVID-19. The paper's findings and limits, for the study overall: How much clinical and demographic metadata was included differed by source and by participant, and the metadata was provided uncurated.

The collaborating institutions used their own protocols to collect whole blood in K2EDTA tubes. For TCRbeta analysis, collaborator samples were shipped as frozen whole blood, as isolated PBMCs, or as DNA extracted from either sample type. From V the trimming removes 6 bases and from J it removes 5 bases, while the gene matches leave 14 bases of the junction unaccounted for. The CDR3 has 16 amino acids, counting the end cysteine and phenylalanine. CDR3 DNA only is kept here, 48 bases in frame from base 1. As encoded in the germline V gene, CDR1 is SGHAT while CDR2 is FQNNGV. A note on this clone: Which antigen it targets is not known. No base-level quality is on record; no much larger clone is a single base apart.

TCRbeta CDR3 regions were amplified from genomic DNA using the immunoSEQ Assay, a bias-controlled multiplex PCR. As for how the authors treated the data: Nucleated cell counts per sample were estimated from amplification of reference gene primers within the assay. Sequence reads were collapsed and filtered to measure the absolute abundance of every unique TCRbeta CDR3 rearrangement. For each sample, productive Simpson clonality was calculated by taking the square root of Simpson's diversity index across productive rearrangements. TCRdb took this table from immuneACCESS and kept in-frame rearrangements with V and J called. Such tables lack part of the clones; where checked against another copy, unresolved V genes explain under half of the gap, and the rest is unexplained. V, J and clone size are those of that table, while D and trimming were read from the DNA. Across this sample there are some 350,000 clones, with more than 85% seen only once. Around 2.9% of the sample belongs to the ten largest clones.

The clonotype originates from a human donor in a cohort sampled during active COVID-19. The V gene is TRBV11-2 and the J gene is TRBJ2-5, with 8 bases aligning to TRBD2. Sequencing input: peripheral blood. This receptor carries the CDR3 CASSSGTRQPSETQYF. In nucleotides, the sequence is TGTGCCAGCAGTTCCGGGACTAGACAACCCAGTGAGACCCAGTACTTC.